Shown below are 21 T cell receptor beta chains from a single sample sequenced in a study of blood T cells in healthy people across ages. Sample-barcoded 5' priming and a J-beta primer mix drove a second PCR of roughly 6 to 12 cycles. Using its own MiXCR run on the 5' RACE reads, TCRdb lists one record per CDR3 protein. This table holds about 1.1 million distinct CDR3 sequences, roughly two fifths found once. The specimen was blood. Source of these receptors: a man younger than 35 in good health.

J is TRBJ2-4 and V is TRBV28, with 7 bases identical to TRBD1. The germline gives CDR1 MDHEN, CDR2 SYDVKM. The V gene end was trimmed by 4 bases and the J gene end by 3 bases; junction bases not matched to a gene: 9. The CDR3 is made up of 16 amino acids. CDR3 residues: CASSSRQGIGKNIQYF. DNA for the CDR3: TGTGCCAGCAGTTCCCGACAGGGTATAGGCAAAAACATTCAGTACTTC.

The V gene is TRBV12-3 or TRBV12-4, the J gene TRBJ2-1; a possible D gene is TRBD1 (5 bases). V lost 8 bases, J lost 7 bases, and 21 bases lay in between. The CDR3 is 15 amino acids. CDR3: CASLGPHPSWNEQFF. DNA for the CDR3: TGTGCCAGCCTGGGGCCCCACCCCAGTTGGAATGAGCAGTTCTTC.

This chain uses TRBV30 with TRBJ1-2; D gene unclear. This CDR3 has 12 amino acids. Germline V CDR1 and CDR2: GTSNPN, SVGIG (reference sequence). The V end lost 4 bases, the J end lost 7 bases, and 13 bases lay between the germline ends. CDR3 DNA sequence: TGTGCCTGGATTCGGGGAGGACCTGGCTACACCTTC. Translated, it gives CAWIRGGPGYTF. Using reference TRBV30 and TRBJ1-2 for the parts outside the CDR3, the full variable domain is SQTIHQWPATLVQPVGSPLSLECTVEGTSNPNLYWYRQAAGRGLQLLFYSVGIGQISSEVPQNLSASRPQDRQFILSSKKLLLSDSGFYLCAWIRGGPGYTFGSGTRLTVV.

This clonotype came up many times. The chain has TRBV12-3 or TRBV12-4 and TRBJ1-4; D not certain. Trimming stripped 3 bases from V and 7 bases from J, with 3 bases between. The CDR3 spans 11 residues. As DNA, the CDR3 is TGTGCCAGCAGTTTGCGTGAAAAACTGTTTTTT. Translated: CASSLREKLFF.

As to this clonotype: The junction departs from germline at one end; a sequencing error may be responsible. The genes are TRBV5-1 and TRBJ2-3; D remains ambiguous. CDR1 and CDR2 from the germline V gene are SGHRS and YFSETQ. CDR3 length: 13 residues. The CDR3 nucleotides are TGCGCCAGCAGTTATACCAGCACAGATACGCGGTATTTT. Encoded protein: CASSYTSTDTRYF. Using reference TRBV5-1 and TRBJ2-3 for the parts outside the CDR3, the full variable domain is KAGVTQTPRYLIKTRGQQVTLSCSPISGHRSVSWYQQTPGQGLQFLFEYFSETQRNKGNFPGRFSGRQFSNSRSEMNVSTLELGDSALYLCASSYTSTDTRYFGPGTRLTVL.

Turning to this clonotype: One base away lies a much larger clone, so this may be a sequencing read error. This rearrangement joins TRBV5-5 to TRBJ1-2; D not certain. Germline CDR1 reads SGHKS; CDR2 reads YYEKEE (reference sequence). CDR3 length equals 15 residues. Between the trimmed V and J ends, which lost 4 bases and 5 bases, there was a span of 18 bases. The chain's CDR3 is CASSLNTDRGYGYTF. The CDR3 region has the DNA TGTGCCAGCAGCCTCAACACTGACCGGGGATATGGCTACACCTTC.

V gene TRBV7-2 combines with J gene TRBJ2-1; 8 bases are a match to TRBD2. Germline-derived CDR1 and CDR2 are SGHTA and FQGNSA. The V segment lost 5 bases and the J segment 3 bases; nucleotides outside the gene matches: 18. This CDR3 comprises 19 residues. The CDR3 DNA reads as TGTGCCAGCAGCCCAAGGTTAGCGGGGAGAGAATTACGCTACAATGAGCAGTTCTTC. Translating gives CASSPRLAGRELRYNEQFF.

This clonotype was seen more than once but under ten times. The chain uses TRBV10-3 and TRBJ2-7, with D tentatively TRBD1 or TRBD2 (5 bases each). The V gene lost 2 bases and the J gene lost 4 bases, with 15 bases spanning the gap. Germline CDR1 is ENHRY and CDR2 is SYGVKD. The CDR3 has 15 amino acids. For the CDR3, the DNA is TGTGCCATCAGTGAGGGGTATGGGGGTTCATACGAGCAGTACTTC. Translating gives CAISEGYGGSYEQYF.

The rearrangement joins TRBV7-9 to TRBJ1-4, with 9 bases that match TRBD1. The CDR3 spans 15 residues. With V trimmed by 4 bases and J by 5 bases, 5 bases remained unmatched. From germline, CDR1 is SEHNR and CDR2 FQNEAQ (reference sequence). CDR3 DNA sequence: TGTGCCAGCAGCTCCTGGACAGGGGTGAATGAAAAACTGTTTTTT. This translates into CASSSWTGVNEKLFF. The entire variable domain, with the rest obtained from reference TRBV7-9 and TRBJ1-4, is as follows: DTGVSQNPRHKITKRGQNVTFRCDPISEHNRLYWYRQTLGQGPEFLTYFQNEAQLEKSRLLSDRFSAERPKGSFSTLEIQRTEQGDSAMYLCASSSWTGVNEKLFFGSGTQLSVL.

The rearrangement joins TRBV6-5 to TRBJ1-2; 7 positions match TRBD1. Trimming at V came to 6 bases and at J to 1 base, leaving 11 bases not matched to a gene. CDR1 and CDR2 (germline): MNHEY, SVGAGI. This CDR3 contains 16 residues. CDR3 nucleotides: TGTGCCAGCAGCTCGACCCCGGGACAGCTTAACTATGGCTACACCTTC. As protein: CASSSTPGQLNYGYTF.

This chain uses TRBV27 with TRBJ1-1; a possible D gene is TRBD1 (6 bases). Germline lookup yields CDR1 MNHEY and CDR2 SMNVEV (reference sequence). This CDR3 is built from 14 residues. CDR3 sequence: CAVGGRVTNTEAFF. For the CDR3, the DNA is TGTGCGGTGGGGGGGCGCGTTACGAACACTGAAGCTTTCTTT.

The genes are TRBV6-1 and TRBJ1-6; D is undetermined. V lost 7 bases and J lost 5, with 12 bases in between. The CDR3 is 14 amino acids. Germline-derived CDR1 and CDR2 are MNHNS and SASEGT. In DNA form, the CDR3 reads TGTGCCAGCATCCCAGACGGAGATAATTCACCCCTCCACTTT. It is translated as CASIPDGDNSPLHF.

The chain links TRBV4-1 to TRBJ2-2; tentatively, D is TRBD1 (6 bases). The V gene's germline CDR1 is MGHRA and CDR2 YSYEKL. This CDR3 spans 15 amino acids. V lost 4 bases and J lost 10, with 19 bases in between. This CDR3 is CASSPRPTGSEELFF. The CDR3 DNA is TGCGCCAGCAGCCCGAGACCAACAGGGTCGGAGGAGCTGTTTTTT.

The CDR3 DNA reads TGTGCCAGCAGCCTAAGTCCATGGAGCACAGATACGCAGTATTTT. Translating gives CASSLSPWSTDTQYF. This rearrangement joins TRBV5-5 to TRBJ2-3; D call uncertain. The CDR3 is 15 residues long. CDR1 is SGHKS and CDR2 is YYEKEE in the germline V gene (reference sequence). Trimming took off 4 bases at V and 0 bases at J, with 12 bases between the two ends.

This clonotype was counted at least ten times. J is TRBJ1-2 and V is TRBV20-1; TRBD1 matches at 9 bases. This CDR3 is 15 amino acids long. CDR1 and CDR2 from the germline V gene are DFQATT and SNEGSKA (reference sequence). V shed 5 bases and J 6 bases; nucleotides not matched to a gene: 13. This CDR3 reads CSAVRTGEEYHGYTF. The DNA of the CDR3 is TGCAGTGCTGTCCGGACAGGGGAAGAGTATCATGGCTACACCTTC.

The chain carries TRBV27 and TRBJ2-2; perhaps TRBD1 as D (6 bases). The CDR3 spans 16 residues. Deletions cut 4 bases from V and 0 bases from J, with 12 bases between. CDR1 and CDR2 from the germline V gene are MNHEY and SMNVEV (reference sequence). The CDR3 DNA follows: TGTGCCAGCAGTTCCTGGCAGGGGTCGAACACCGGGGAGCTGTTTTTT. Its protein product is CASSSWQGSNTGELFF.

This clonotype was seen a handful of times. At one boundary the junction diverges from the germline segment, which might be a read error. This chain joins TRBV7-2 and TRBJ2-1, with 11 bases that match TRBD2. Germline V gene sequence: CDR1 SGHTA, CDR2 FQGNSA. The CDR3 is made up of 15 amino acids. CDR3 sequence (DNA): TGTGCCAGCAGCCTAGCGGGGGGCAATTACAATGAGCAGTTCTTC. Protein product: CASSLAGGNYNEQFF.

In this sample, this clonotype turned up a few times. The chain employs TRBV7-2 and TRBJ2-1, with TRBD2 matching over 13 bases. The CDR3 totals 19 residues. Germline CDR1 is SGHTA and CDR2 is FQGNSA. J gave up 0 bases and V 5 bases, and 10 bases lay outside the gene matches. CDR3 sequence: CASSPRLAGGRLSYNEQFF. As DNA, the CDR3 is TGTGCCAGCAGCCCGAGACTAGCGGGGGGCCGTCTCTCCTACAATGAGCAGTTCTTC.

V usage is TRBV6-5 and J usage is TRBJ2-2; D is unresolved. The CDR3 has 15 residues. Trimming pared 0 bases from V and 1 base from J, leaving 6 bases between. Looked up from germline, CDR1 is MNHEY and CDR2 is SVGAGI. The CDR3 nucleotides are TGTGCCAGCAGTTACTCGACACGGAACACCGGGGAGCTGTTTTTT. This codes for CASSYSTRNTGELFF.

This clonotype was recorded only once. The V call is TRBV7-8, the J call TRBJ1-4; 7 bases match TRBD1. CDR3 length: 14 residues. V gave up 2 bases and J gave up 6 bases; unmatched junction bases: 3. Per the germline V gene, CDR1 is SGHVS and CDR2 is FQNEAQ. The CDR3 DNA is TGTGCCAGCAGCTTATTCGACAGGGATGAAAAACTGTTTTTT. Amino acids: CASSLFDRDEKLFF.

The chain recombines TRBV29-1 with TRBJ1-2; D is ambiguous. Germline CDR1 and CDR2: SQVTM and ANQGSEA. The CDR3 contains 13 residues. Trimming left V 0 bases short and J 3 bases short, with 8 bases between. As DNA, the CDR3 is TGCAGCGTTGAAGATTTGCGGGACTATGGCTACACCTTC. Translated: CSVEDLRDYGYTF.